Described below is a single T cell receptor beta chain sequence and its context. Its target is unknown. This sample was taken from a study of shared clonotypes between healthy human individuals. Looking at the study overall: Contributing individuals were a couple of females and a few males aged 18 to 49.

Within Nashville, Tennessee resided all donors, each a Caucasian adult. Repertoires were generated with immunoSEQ multiplex PCR, while TCRdb's copy carries only in-frame clones and drops some. The sample lists 470,000 or so clones, more than 75% occurring once. Study outcomes and limitations: It was only blood that was sampled, and tissue repertoires likely differ. Clonotype sharing levels among donors were expected to vary with sequencing depth.

Trimming shortened V by 0 bases and J by 9 bases, and 9 bases separated the two germline ends. The length of the CDR3 is 13 residues. CDR1 and CDR2 (germline): LNHNV, YYDKDF (reference sequence). The sequence was obtained from a woman aged 40 to 50 in good health. Some clones in this sample may be carry-over from other donors' samples. Sequencing was performed on PBMCs. The chain employs TRBV15 and TRBJ1-5; D remains ambiguous. Here the CDR3 DNA reads TGTGCCACCAGCAGAGATTCTCGGGGGCCCCAGCATTTT. It encodes CATSRDSRGPQHF.